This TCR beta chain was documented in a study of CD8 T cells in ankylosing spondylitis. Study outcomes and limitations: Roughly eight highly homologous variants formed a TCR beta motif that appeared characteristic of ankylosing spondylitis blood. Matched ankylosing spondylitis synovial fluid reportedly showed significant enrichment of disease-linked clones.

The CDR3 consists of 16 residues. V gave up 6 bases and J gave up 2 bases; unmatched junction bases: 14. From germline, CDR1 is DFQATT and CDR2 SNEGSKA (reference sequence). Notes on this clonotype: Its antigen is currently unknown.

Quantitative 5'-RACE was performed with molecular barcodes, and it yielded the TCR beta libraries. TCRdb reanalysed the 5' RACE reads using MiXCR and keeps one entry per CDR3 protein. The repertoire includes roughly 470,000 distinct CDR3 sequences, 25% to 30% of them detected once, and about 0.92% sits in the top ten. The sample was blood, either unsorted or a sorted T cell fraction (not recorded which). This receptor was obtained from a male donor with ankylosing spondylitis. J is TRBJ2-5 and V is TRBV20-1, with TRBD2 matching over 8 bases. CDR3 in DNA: TGCAGTGCCCAGGACTTTAGCGGGGACACTCAAGAGACCCAGTACTTC. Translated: CSAQDFSGDTQETQYF.